A selection of T cell receptor beta chains follows, all from one sample in a study of cytomegalovirus exposure and HLA in healthy donors. Generated by immunoSEQ multiplex PCR, the TCRdb table keeps only in-frame clones and is missing some. Counted here are roughly 150,000 clones, 70% to 80% occurring once; the ten biggest clones make up 1.5% to 1.8%. The material sequenced was PBMCs. The source is a man between 35 and 55 years old in good health and CMV-seronegative. Each CDR3 is given with its conserved first and last residue. The D gene is left open where the match is weak. Not all rows give a size; the values are once, few, many and, for expanded clones, a class.

cdr3_nt cdr3_aa j_call d_call v_call clone_size
TGTGCCAGCAGCATTTCCGGGACTTCCTCCAATCAGCCCCAGCATTTT CASSISGTSSNQPQHF TRBJ1-5 . TRBV5-8 .
TGTGCCAGCAGCCAAGAAAAACAGGTTTCCTATGGCTACACCTTC CASSQEKQVSYGYTF TRBJ1-2 . TRBV4-2 .
TGTGCCAGCAGTGACCCCACACGTTCCTACGAGCAGTACTTC CASSDPTRSYEQYF TRBJ2-7 . TRBV2 .
TGTGCCAGCCGGCCCGGGACAGATTCCTACGAGCAGTACTTC CASRPGTDSYEQYF TRBJ2-7 TRBD1 TRBV27 once
TGTGCCAGCAGTCCAGGGACAGGGACCTGGATGGTGTACTTC CASSPGTGTWMVYF TRBJ2-7 TRBD1 TRBV27 .
TGTGCCAGCAGTTACAGATTACAAGAGACCCAGTACTTC CASSYRLQETQYF TRBJ2-5 . TRBV11-3 once
TGTGCCAGTAGTTCACCGGGACAGTGGAACACTGAAGCTTTCTTT CASSSPGQWNTEAFF TRBJ1-1 TRBD1 TRBV19 once
TGTGCCAGCAGTAACAGGGGCATGAACACTGAAGCTTTCTTT CASSNRGMNTEAFF TRBJ1-1 TRBD1 TRBV13 .
TGTGCCAGCACACGCCTCAGCTATGGCTACACCTTC CASTRLSYGYTF TRBJ1-2 . TRBV5-6 .
TGTGCCAGCACCCCAGGGGCAACGGAAGCTTTCTTT CASTPGATEAFF TRBJ1-1 . TRBV28 .
TGTGCCAGCAGTTATAAGGGAGGTAGGTGGCCCCAGCATTTT CASSYKGGRWPQHF TRBJ1-5 . TRBV6-5 once
TGTGCCAGCAGTTTTCCCCCGACTAGCAGGAACTACAATGAGCAGTTCTTC CASSFPPTSRNYNEQFF TRBJ2-1 TRBD2 TRBV27 .
TGTGCCAGTAGTACTTCGCGGGACCGACATAACTATGGCTACACCTTC CASSTSRDRHNYGYTF TRBJ1-2 . TRBV19 .
TGCGCCAGCAGGGTCGGCACAGGTCCTTCCTACGAGCAGTACTTC CASRVGTGPSYEQYF TRBJ2-7 . TRBV5-1 once
TGTGCCAGCAGCTTAGGGCAGGGGTGGGAGCAGTTCTTC CASSLGQGWEQFF TRBJ2-1 . TRBV11-2 .
TGTGCCAGCAGCTTGCCCCAAAGACAAAACAATCAGCCCCAGCATTTT CASSLPQRQNNQPQHF TRBJ1-5 . TRBV7-6 .
TGTGCCAGCAGTGGGGTAGCGGGAGCAGATACGCAGTATTTT CASSGVAGADTQYF TRBJ2-3 TRBD2 TRBV6-4 many
TGCAGTGTAGGGAGGGGGAACGAGCAGTACTTC CSVGRGNEQYF TRBJ2-7 . TRBV20-1 .
TGTGCCAGTAGTATAGGGGGCTGGGACACCGGGGAGCTGTTTTTT CASSIGGWDTGELFF TRBJ2-2 . TRBV19 few
TGTGCCAGTAGTACGGGGTCCTACGAGCAGTACTTC CASSTGSYEQYF TRBJ2-7 . TRBV19 .
TGTGCCAGCTTTTCCCCTACTGAAGCTTTCTTT CASFSPTEAFF TRBJ1-1 . TRBV2 .
TGTGCCAGCAGCCAGGGTCGACAGGGGATTGCAACTAATGAAAAACTGTTTTTT CASSQGRQGIATNEKLFF TRBJ1-4 TRBD1 TRBV4-2 .
TGTGCCAGCAGCTTCCTAGCGGGAGTGAGCAATGAGCAGTTCTTC CASSFLAGVSNEQFF TRBJ2-1 TRBD2 TRBV11-2 .
TGTGCCAGCAGCCAAGGAAGGGCATGGGGCGGGGTTGATTACGAGCAGTACTTC CASSQGRAWGGVDYEQYF TRBJ2-7 . TRBV14 .
TGTGCCAGCAGTGGATGGAGACAGGGCTACGATAACACCGGGGAGCTGTTTTTT CASSGWRQGYDNTGELFF TRBJ2-2 TRBD1 TRBV28 .
TGTGCCAGCAGCAACGGGCGCAGGGTTGCCACCGGGGAGCTGTTTTTT CASSNGRRVATGELFF TRBJ2-2 . TRBV21-1 .
TGCGCCAGCAGCTCCGAGCGGTGGGCTAGCACAGATACGCAGTATTTT CASSSERWASTDTQYF TRBJ2-3 . TRBV4-1 .
TGTGCCAGCAGTTTACAGGGATTAGGCACTGAAGCTTTCTTT CASSLQGLGTEAFF TRBJ1-1 . TRBV11-2 .
TGTGCCAGCAGCTTAGGGGTACAGGGGTACGAGCAGTACTTC CASSLGVQGYEQYF TRBJ2-7 TRBD1 TRBV11-2 once
TGCGCCAGCAGCTTTATAGCGGGAGCGGCAGATACGCAGTATTTT CASSFIAGAADTQYF TRBJ2-3 TRBD2 TRBV5-1 few
TGTGCCATCAGTGAGGACTGCTTCTATGGCTACACCTTC CAISEDCFYGYTF TRBJ1-2 . TRBV10-3 .
TGTGCCAGTGGGGGACAGGGGGGATACGAGCAGTACTTC CASGGQGGYEQYF TRBJ2-7 TRBD1 TRBV19 .
TGTGCCAGCAGTATACTAGCGGGAGTCGGGGAGCAGTTCTTC CASSILAGVGEQFF TRBJ2-1 TRBD2 TRBV9 .
TGTGCCAGCTCCCGCCGGGAGACCCAGTACTTC CASSRRETQYF TRBJ2-5 . TRBV18 .
TGTGCCAGCAGCTTAGGTAGCTACTCCCAACAGTACTTC CASSLGSYSQQYF TRBJ2-7 . TRBV7-2 .
TGTGCCAGCAGCTCCTCTGTGGTGGTGGGGCCCACCGGGGAGCTGTTTTTT CASSSSVVVGPTGELFF TRBJ2-2 . TRBV7-3 .
TGTGCCAGCAGCTTAATAAGCGGGAGCAGGAATGAGCAGTTCTTC CASSLISGSRNEQFF TRBJ2-1 TRBD2 TRBV7-2 .
TGTGCCAGCAGTTACTCCAAAGGGGACACTGAAGCTTTCTTT CASSYSKGDTEAFF TRBJ1-1 . TRBV6-5 .
TGTGCCAGCAGTCAAATCTCAGGGTTCAACTATGGCTACACCTTC CASSQISGFNYGYTF TRBJ1-2 . TRBV27 .
TGTGCCAGCAGTTTATTCAGAAGCACAGATACGCAGTATTTT CASSLFRSTDTQYF TRBJ2-3 . TRBV28 .
TGCGCCAGCAGTCGGACTAGCGGGACGCCCTACAATGAGCAGTTCTTC CASSRTSGTPYNEQFF TRBJ2-1 TRBD2 TRBV10-1 .
TGTGCCAGCAGCGCTCCCCGGGACAGGGTCAACAGAAATGAGCAGTTCTTC CASSAPRDRVNRNEQFF TRBJ2-1 TRBD1 TRBV13 .
TGTGCCAGCTCTCCGGGGGTTTCTTGGCCCCAGCATTTT CASSPGVSWPQHF TRBJ1-5 . TRBV6-5 .
TGTGCCAGCAGGCCGTTGACAGGGCGTTCGCCGGATACGCAGTATTTT CASRPLTGRSPDTQYF TRBJ2-3 TRBD1 TRBV28 .
TGTGCCATCAGTGTTAGCGGGGAGACCCAGTACTTC CAISVSGETQYF TRBJ2-5 TRBD2 TRBV10-3 few
TGTGCCAGCAGCTTAATTCTTGGAGTACACACTGAAGCTTTCTTT CASSLILGVHTEAFF TRBJ1-1 . TRBV7-9 .
TGTGCCAGCGGGGGACAGTGGGCGAACAATGAGCAGTTCTTC CASGGQWANNEQFF TRBJ2-1 TRBD1 TRBV25-1 .
TGTGCCGTCTCTCAGGGGGGAACTGAAGCTTTCTTT CAVSQGGTEAFF TRBJ1-1 TRBD1 TRBV28 .
TGTGCCACCGGGCCTGTTCGCTACAATGAGCAGTTCTTC CATGPVRYNEQFF TRBJ2-1 . TRBV15 .
TGTGCCATACGAGGGGGCTCTCCTAGCAATCAGCCCCAGCATTTT CAIRGGSPSNQPQHF TRBJ1-5 TRBD1 TRBV7-3 .
TGTGCCAGCAGCTCCAGAACCGGGACAATAGATCAGCCCCAGCATTTT CASSSRTGTIDQPQHF TRBJ1-5 . TRBV7-9 .
TGTGCCAGCAGCCTCGGCCAGCGGGTTTCCTACGAGCAGTACTTC CASSLGQRVSYEQYF TRBJ2-7 . TRBV7-9 .
TGTGCCAGCAGTTTGAGGCGGAATAGCAATCAGCCCCAGCATTTT CASSLRRNSNQPQHF TRBJ1-5 . TRBV28 .
TGTGCCAGCTATTCGCCAACAGGGATCAATCAGCCCCAGCATTTT CASYSPTGINQPQHF TRBJ1-5 . TRBV6-1 .
TGTGCCAGCAGCCAACAGGTGCCAGGGGGCAATTCACCCCTCCACTTT CASSQQVPGGNSPLHF TRBJ1-6 TRBD1 TRBV7-2 .
TGTGCCAGTAGTATAGCCCGGGACTCCATCCGGCCAAACTATGGCTACACCTTC CASSIARDSIRPNYGYTF TRBJ1-2 . TRBV19 .
TGTGCCAGCAGCCCGACCGGGGCTGGGGCCAACGTCCTGACTTTC CASSPTGAGANVLTF TRBJ2-6 . TRBV5-4 .